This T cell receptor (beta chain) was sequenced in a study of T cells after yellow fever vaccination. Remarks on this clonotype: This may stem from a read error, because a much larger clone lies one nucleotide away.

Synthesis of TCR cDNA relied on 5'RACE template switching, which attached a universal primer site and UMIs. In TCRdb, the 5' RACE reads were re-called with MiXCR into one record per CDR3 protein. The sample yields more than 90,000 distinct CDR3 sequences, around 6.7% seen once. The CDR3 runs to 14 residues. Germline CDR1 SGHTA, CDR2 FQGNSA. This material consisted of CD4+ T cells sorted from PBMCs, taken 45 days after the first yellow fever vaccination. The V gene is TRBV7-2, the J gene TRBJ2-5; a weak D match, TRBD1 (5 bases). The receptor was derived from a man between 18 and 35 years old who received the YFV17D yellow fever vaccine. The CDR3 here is CASSSGGAQENQYF. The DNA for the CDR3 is TGTGCCAGCAGCTCGGGTGGGGCTCAAGAGAACCAGTACTTC.